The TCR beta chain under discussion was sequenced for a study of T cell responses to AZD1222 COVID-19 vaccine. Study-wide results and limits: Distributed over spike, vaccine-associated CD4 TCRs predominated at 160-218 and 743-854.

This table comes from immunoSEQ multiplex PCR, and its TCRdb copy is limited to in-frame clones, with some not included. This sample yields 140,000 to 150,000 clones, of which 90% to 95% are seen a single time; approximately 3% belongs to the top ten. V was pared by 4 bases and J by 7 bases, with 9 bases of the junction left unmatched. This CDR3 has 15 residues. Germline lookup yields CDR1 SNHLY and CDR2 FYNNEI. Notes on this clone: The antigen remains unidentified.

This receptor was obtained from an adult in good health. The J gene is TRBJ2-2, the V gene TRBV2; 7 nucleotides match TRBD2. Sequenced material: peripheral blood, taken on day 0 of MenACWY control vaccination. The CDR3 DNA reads TGTGCCAGCAGTGGGGGGGGACCGCTCGTCGGGGAGCTGTTTTTT. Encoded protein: CASSGGGPLVGELFF.